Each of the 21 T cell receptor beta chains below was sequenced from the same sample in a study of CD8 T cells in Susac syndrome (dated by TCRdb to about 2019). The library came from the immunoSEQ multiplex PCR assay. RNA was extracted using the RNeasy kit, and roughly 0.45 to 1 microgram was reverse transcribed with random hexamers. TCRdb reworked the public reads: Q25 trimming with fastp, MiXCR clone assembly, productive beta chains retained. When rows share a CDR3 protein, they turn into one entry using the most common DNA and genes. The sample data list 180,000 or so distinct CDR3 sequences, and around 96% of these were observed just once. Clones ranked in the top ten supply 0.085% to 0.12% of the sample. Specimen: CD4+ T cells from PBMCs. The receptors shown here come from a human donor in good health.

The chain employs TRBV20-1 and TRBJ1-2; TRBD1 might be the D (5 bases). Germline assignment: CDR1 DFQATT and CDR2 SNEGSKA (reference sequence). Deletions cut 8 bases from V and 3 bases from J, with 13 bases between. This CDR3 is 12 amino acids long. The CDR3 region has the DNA TGCAGTCCACGACAGAGAGACTATGGCTACACCTTC. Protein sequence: CSPRQRDYGYTF.

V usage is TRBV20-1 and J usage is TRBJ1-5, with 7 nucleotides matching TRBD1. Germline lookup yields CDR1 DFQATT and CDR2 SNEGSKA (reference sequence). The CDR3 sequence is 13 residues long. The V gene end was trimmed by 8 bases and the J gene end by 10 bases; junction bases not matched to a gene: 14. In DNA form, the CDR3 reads TGCAGTCATACGAAACAGGGGCCCTCCCCCCAGCATTTT. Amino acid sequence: CSHTKQGPSPQHF.

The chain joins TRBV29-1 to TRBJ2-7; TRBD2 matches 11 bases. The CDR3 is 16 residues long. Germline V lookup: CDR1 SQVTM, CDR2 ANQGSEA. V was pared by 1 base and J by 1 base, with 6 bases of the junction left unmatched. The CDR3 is CSVEVTSGGVSYEQYF. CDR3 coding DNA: TGCAGCGTTGAAGTTACTAGCGGGGGTGTTTCCTACGAGCAGTACTTC.

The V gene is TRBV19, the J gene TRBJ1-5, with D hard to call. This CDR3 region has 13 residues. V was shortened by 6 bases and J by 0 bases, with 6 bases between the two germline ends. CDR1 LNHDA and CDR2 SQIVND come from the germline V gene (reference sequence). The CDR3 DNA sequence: TGTGCCAGTAGGACATTTAGCAATCAGCCCCAGCATTTT. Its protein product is CASRTFSNQPQHF.

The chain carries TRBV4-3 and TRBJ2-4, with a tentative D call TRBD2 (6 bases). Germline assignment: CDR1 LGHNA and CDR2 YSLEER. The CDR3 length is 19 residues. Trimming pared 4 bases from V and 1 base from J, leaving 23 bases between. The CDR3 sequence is CASSPWREAGWAAKNIQYF. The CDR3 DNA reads TGCGCCAGCAGCCCCTGGCGGGAAGCGGGCTGGGCGGCCAAAAACATTCAGTACTTC.

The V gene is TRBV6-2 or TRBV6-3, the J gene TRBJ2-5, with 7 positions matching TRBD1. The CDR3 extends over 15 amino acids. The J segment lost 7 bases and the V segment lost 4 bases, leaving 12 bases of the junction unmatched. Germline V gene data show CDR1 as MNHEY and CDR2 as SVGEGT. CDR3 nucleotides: TGTGCCAGCAGTTCCCGGGACAGAGTCCGGGGGACCCAGTACTTC. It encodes CASSSRDRVRGTQYF.

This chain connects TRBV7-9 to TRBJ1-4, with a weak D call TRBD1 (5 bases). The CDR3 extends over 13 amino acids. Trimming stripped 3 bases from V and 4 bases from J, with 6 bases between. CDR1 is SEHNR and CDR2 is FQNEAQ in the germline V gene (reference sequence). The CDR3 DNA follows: TGTGCCAGCAGCTTTGACAGTAATGAAAAACTGTTTTTT. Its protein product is CASSFDSNEKLFF.

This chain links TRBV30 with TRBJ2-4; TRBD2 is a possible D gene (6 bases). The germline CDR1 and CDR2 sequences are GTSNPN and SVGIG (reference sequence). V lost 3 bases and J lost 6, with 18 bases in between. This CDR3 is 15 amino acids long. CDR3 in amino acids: CAWSLGARGANIQYF. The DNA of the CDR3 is TGTGCCTGGAGCCTAGGGGCTCGCGGGGCAAACATTCAGTACTTC.

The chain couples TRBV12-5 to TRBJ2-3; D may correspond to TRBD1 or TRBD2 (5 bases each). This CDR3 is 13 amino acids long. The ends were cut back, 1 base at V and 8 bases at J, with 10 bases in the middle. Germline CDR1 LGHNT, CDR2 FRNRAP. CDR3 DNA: TGTGCTAGTGGTTTGGCGCAGGGACGTACGCAGTATTTT. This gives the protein CASGLAQGRTQYF.

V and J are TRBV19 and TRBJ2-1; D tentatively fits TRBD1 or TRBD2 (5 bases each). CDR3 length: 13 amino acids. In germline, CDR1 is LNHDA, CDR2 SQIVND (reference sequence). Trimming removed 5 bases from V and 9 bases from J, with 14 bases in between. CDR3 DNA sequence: TGTGCCAGTAGTCAGGGTAGCGTAAGTGAGCAGTTCTTC. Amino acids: CASSQGSVSEQFF.

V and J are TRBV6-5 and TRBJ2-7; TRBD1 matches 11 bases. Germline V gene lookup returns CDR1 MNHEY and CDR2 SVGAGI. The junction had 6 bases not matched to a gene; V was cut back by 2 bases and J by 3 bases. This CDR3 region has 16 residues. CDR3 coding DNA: TGTGCCAGCAGTTACGCGACGGGACAGGGGGGCTACGAGCAGTACTTC. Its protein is CASSYATGQGGYEQYF.

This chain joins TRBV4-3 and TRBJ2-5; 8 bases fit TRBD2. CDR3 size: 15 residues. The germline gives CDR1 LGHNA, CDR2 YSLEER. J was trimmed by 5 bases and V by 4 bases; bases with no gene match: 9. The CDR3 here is CASSLRPGGVETQYF. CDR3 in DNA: TGCGCCAGCAGCCTTAGGCCGGGAGGGGTCGAGACCCAGTACTTC.

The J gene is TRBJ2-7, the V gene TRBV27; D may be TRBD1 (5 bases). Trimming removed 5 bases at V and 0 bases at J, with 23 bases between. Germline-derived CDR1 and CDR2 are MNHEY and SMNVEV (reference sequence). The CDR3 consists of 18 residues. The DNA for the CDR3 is TGTGCCAGCAGTCCTAACAGACAGAGATACCTAAGCTCCTACGAGCAGTACTTC. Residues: CASSPNRQRYLSSYEQYF.

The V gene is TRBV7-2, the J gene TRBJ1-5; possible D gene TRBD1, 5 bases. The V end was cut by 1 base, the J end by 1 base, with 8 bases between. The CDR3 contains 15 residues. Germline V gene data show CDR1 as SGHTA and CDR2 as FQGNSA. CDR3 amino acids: CASSLVRQSNQPQHF. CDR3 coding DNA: TGTGCCAGCAGCTTAGTGCGACAGAGCAATCAGCCCCAGCATTTT.

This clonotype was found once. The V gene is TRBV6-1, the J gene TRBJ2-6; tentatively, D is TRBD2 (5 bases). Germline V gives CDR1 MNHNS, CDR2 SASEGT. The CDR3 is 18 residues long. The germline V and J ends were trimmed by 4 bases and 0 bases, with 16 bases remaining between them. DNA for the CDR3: TGTGCCAGCAGTGCCCTCGGAGCGGTAAGCTCTGGGGCCAACGTCCTGACTTTC. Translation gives CASSALGAVSSGANVLTF.

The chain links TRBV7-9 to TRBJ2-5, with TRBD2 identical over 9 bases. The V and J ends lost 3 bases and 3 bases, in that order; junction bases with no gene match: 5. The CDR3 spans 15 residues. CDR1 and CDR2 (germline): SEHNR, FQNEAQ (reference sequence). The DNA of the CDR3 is TGTGCCAGCAGCTTCCTTTTAGCGGGAGAAGAGACCCAGTACTTC. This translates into CASSFLLAGEETQYF.

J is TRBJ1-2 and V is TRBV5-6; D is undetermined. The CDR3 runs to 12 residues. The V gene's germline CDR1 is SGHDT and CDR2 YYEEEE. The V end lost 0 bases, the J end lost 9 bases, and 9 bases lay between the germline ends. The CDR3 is CASSLDSTSYTF. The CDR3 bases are TGTGCCAGCAGCTTGGACAGTACGAGCTACACCTTC.

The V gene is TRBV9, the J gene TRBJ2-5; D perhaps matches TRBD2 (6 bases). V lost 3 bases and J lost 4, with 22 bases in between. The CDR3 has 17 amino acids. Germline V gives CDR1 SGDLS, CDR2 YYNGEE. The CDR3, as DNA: TGTGCCAGCAGCGCCGGGGGACGGTTTTCCCCCGGAGAGACCCAGTACTTC. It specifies CASSAGGRFSPGETQYF. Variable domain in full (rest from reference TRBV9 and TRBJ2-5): DSGVTQTPKHLITATGQRVTLRCSPRSGDLSVYWYQQSLDQGLQFLIQYYNGEERAKGNILERFSAQQFPDLHSELNLSSLELGDSALYFCASSAGGRFSPGETQYFGPGTRLLVL.

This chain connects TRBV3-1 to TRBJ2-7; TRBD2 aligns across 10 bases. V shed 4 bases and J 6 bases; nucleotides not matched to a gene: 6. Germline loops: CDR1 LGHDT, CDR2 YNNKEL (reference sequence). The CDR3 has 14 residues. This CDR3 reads CASSPGSGRTEQYF. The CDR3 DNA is TGTGCCAGCAGCCCTGGTAGCGGGAGGACCGAGCAGTACTTC.

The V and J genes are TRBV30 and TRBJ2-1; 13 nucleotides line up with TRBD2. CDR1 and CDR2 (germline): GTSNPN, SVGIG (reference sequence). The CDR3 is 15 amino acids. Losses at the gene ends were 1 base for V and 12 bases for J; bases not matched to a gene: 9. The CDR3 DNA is TGTGCCTGGAGTGGAGGGACTAGCGGGATAATGAGGCAGTTCTTC. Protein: CAWSGGTSGIMRQFF. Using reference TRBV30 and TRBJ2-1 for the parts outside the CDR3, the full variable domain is SQTIHQWPATLVQPVGSPLSLECTVEGTSNPNLYWYRQAAGRGLQLLFYSVGIGQISSEVPQNLSASRPQDRQFILSSKKLLLSDSGFYLCAWSGGTSGIMRQFFGPGTRLTVL.

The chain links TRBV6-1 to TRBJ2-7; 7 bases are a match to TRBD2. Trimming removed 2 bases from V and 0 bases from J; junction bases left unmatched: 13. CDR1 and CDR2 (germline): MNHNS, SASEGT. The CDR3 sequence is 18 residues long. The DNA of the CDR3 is TGTGCCAGCAGTGAAAGGCCTCCCGGTGGCGGGAGCTCCTACGAGCAGTACTTC. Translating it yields CASSERPPGGGSSYEQYF.